A single sample is the source of the 22 T cell receptor beta chains below, sequenced in a study of T-cell reconstitution after alpha-beta-depleted transplantation in children. TCRbeta library construction was performed incorporating unique molecular identifiers. TCRdb re-derived calls from the PCR reads in MiXCR, one entry per CDR3 protein. The sample lists around 400,000 distinct CDR3 sequences, approximately 10% occurring once. This sample comprised PBMCs from the stem cell graft donor, obtained from the stem cell graft. Every receptor here comes from a human donor who donated a stem cell graft to a child with acute myeloid leukemia.

The V call is TRBV20-1, the J call TRBJ1-1; no reliable D call. V lost 6 bases, J lost 6 bases, and 8 bases lay in between. The CDR3 sequence is 10 residues long. The germline CDR1 and CDR2 sequences are DFQATT and SNEGSKA (reference sequence). The CDR3 nucleotides read TGCAGTGCGTGGAGGGCTGAAGCTTTCTTT. It is translated as CSAWRAEAFF.

The V gene is TRBV5-5, the J gene TRBJ2-1; D is uncertain. CDR3 length: 12 amino acids. V was pared by 3 bases and J by 10 bases, with 11 bases between. Germline lookup yields CDR1 SGHKS and CDR2 YYEKEE (reference sequence). The CDR3 bases are TGTGCCAGCAGCTCCGCCCGCAAGGAGCAGTTCTTC. Its protein is CASSSARKEQFF.

A few counts support this clonotype. J is TRBJ1-5 and V is TRBV29-1, with a weak D call TRBD1 (5 bases). Per the germline V gene, CDR1 is SQVTM and CDR2 is ANQGSEA. Trimming cost V 4 bases and J 3 bases, with 10 bases left between them. This CDR3 region has 13 residues. The CDR3 bases are TGCAGCGTTGTATGGGGGATCAATCAGCCCCAGCATTTT. This gives the protein CSVVWGINQPQHF.

The rearrangement joins TRBV6-5 to TRBJ2-1; a possible D gene is TRBD1 (5 bases). V gave up 0 bases and J gave up 0 bases, with 9 bases separating them. The CDR3 totals 16 residues. Germline V gives CDR1 MNHEY, CDR2 SVGAGI. The CDR3 protein is CASSYSYRSSYNEQFF. In DNA, the CDR3 is TGTGCCAGCAGTTACTCATACAGGTCCTCCTACAATGAGCAGTTCTTC.

V and J are TRBV21-1 and TRBJ1-4. TRBV21-1 is a pseudogene locus. The CDR3 spans 15 residues. CDR3 sequence (DNA): TGTGCCAGCAGCGCCCAACAGCCTGGTCATGAAAAACTGTTTTTT. Amino acids: CASSAQQPGHEKLFF.

This clonotype was observed a handful of times. The chain uses TRBV2 and TRBJ1-5; no clear D gene. The V gene lost 7 bases and the J gene lost 7 bases, with 14 bases spanning the gap. This CDR3 is built from 13 residues. Germline CDR1 SNHLY, CDR2 FYNNEI. This CDR3 reads CASTDVGKQPQHF. CDR3 sequence (DNA): TGTGCCAGCACCGACGTTGGAAAACAGCCCCAGCATTTT. Supplemented by reference TRBV2 and TRBJ1-5, the full variable domain reads EPEVTQTPSHQVTQMGQEVILRCVPISNHLYFYWYRQILGQKVEFLVSFYNNEISEKSEIFDDQFSVERPDGSNFTLKIRSTKLEDSAMYFCASTDVGKQPQHFGDGTRLSIL.

This chain links TRBV28 with TRBJ2-1; 8 bases are a match to TRBD2. The CDR3 loop spans 15 amino acids. Germline V CDR1 and CDR2: MDHEN, SYDVKM. V lost 2 bases, J lost 3 bases, and 3 bases stayed unmatched. The CDR3 reads CASSLSGGHYNEQFF. The CDR3, as DNA: TGTGCCAGCAGTTTAAGCGGGGGCCACTACAATGAGCAGTTCTTC.

The chain has TRBV6-1 and TRBJ2-4, with D perhaps matching TRBD1 (6 bases). The germline CDR1 and CDR2 sequences are MNHNS and SASEGT. CDR3 length: 15 residues. The V gene lost 4 bases and the J gene lost 0 bases, with 10 bases spanning the gap. The CDR3 DNA follows: TGTGCCAGCAGTGGTAACAGGGAAGCCAAAAACATTCAGTACTTC. Translation gives CASSGNREAKNIQYF.

This clonotype occurred many times. The chain couples TRBV6-2 or TRBV6-3 to TRBJ2-7; D gene unclear. This CDR3 spans 12 amino acids. Germline V CDR1 and CDR2: MNHEY, SVGEGT. Trimming stripped 6 bases from V and 3 bases from J, with 9 bases between. This chain's CDR3 is CASSRPNYEQYF. The CDR3, as DNA: TGTGCCAGCAGCCGACCCAACTACGAGCAGTACTTC.

V usage is TRBV7-9 and J usage is TRBJ2-1; D is undetermined. Germline V lookup: CDR1 SEHNR, CDR2 FQNEAQ (reference sequence). Trimming pared 5 bases from V and 10 bases from J, leaving 12 bases between. The CDR3 covers 12 residues. The CDR3 loop reads CASSLIAREQFF. In nucleotides, the CDR3 is TGTGCCAGCAGCCTTATAGCCAGGGAGCAGTTCTTC.

This clonotype showed up many times. The V and J genes are TRBV7-8 and TRBJ1-1; 9 bases line up with TRBD1. J was trimmed by 0 bases and V by 4 bases; bases with no gene match: 3. This CDR3 region has 15 residues. CDR1 and CDR2 (germline): SGHVS, FQNEAQ. This CDR3 is CASSSGTGLNTEAFF. The CDR3, as DNA: TGTGCCAGCAGCTCAGGGACAGGGCTGAACACTGAAGCTTTCTTT.

This clonotype was found a few times. The V gene is TRBV29-1, the J gene TRBJ1-3; D possibly corresponds to TRBD1 (6 bases). V was clipped by 6 bases and J by 4 bases, with 13 bases between them. Germline V gene lookup returns CDR1 SQVTM and CDR2 ANQGSEA. This CDR3 contains 13 residues. The CDR3 sequence is CSVRDTLGNTIYF. The CDR3 coding sequence is TGCAGCGTACGGGACACCTTAGGAAACACCATATATTTT.

In its sample, this clonotype was seen a few times. The chain recombines TRBV5-1 with TRBJ2-7; TRBD2 aligns across 7 bases. In germline, CDR1 is SGHRS, CDR2 YFSETQ. V lost 1 base and J lost 5; bases outside the gene matches: 6. The CDR3 extends over 14 amino acids. The CDR3 nucleotides read TGCGCCAGCAGCTTGAGGCAGGGAGGGGACGAGCAGTACTTC. Residues: CASSLRQGGDEQYF. Together with reference TRBV5-1 and TRBJ2-7, the CDR3 gives the full variable domain: KAGVTQTPRYLIKTRGQQVTLSCSPISGHRSVSWYQQTPGQGLQFLFEYFSETQRNKGNFPGRFSGRQFSNSRSEMNVSTLELGDSALYLCASSLRQGGDEQYFGPGTRLTVT.

The CDR3 sequence: CASSFVAGRSNQPQHF. The CDR3 DNA reads as TGCGCCAGCAGCTTTGTTGCAGGCCGATCCAATCAGCCCCAGCATTTT. The gene calls are TRBV5-1 and TRBJ1-5; no clear D gene. The CDR3 is 16 residues long. The V and J ends lost 2 bases and 3 bases respectively, with 15 bases between them. The germline CDR1 and CDR2 sequences are SGHRS and YFSETQ.

The chain has TRBV24-1 and TRBJ2-2, with D possibly TRBD1 on 6 matching bases. The ends were cut back, 4 bases at V and 0 bases at J, with 20 bases in the middle. This CDR3 spans 19 amino acids. In germline, CDR1 is KGHDR, CDR2 SFDVKD. This chain's CDR3 is CATSDPALGGPPNTGELFF. The CDR3 nucleotides read TGTGCCACCAGTGACCCCGCCTTAGGGGGTCCGCCGAACACCGGGGAGCTGTTTTTT.

In this sample, this clonotype turned up many times. The chain couples TRBV7-2 to TRBJ2-2; D call uncertain. Germline CDR1 reads SGHTA; CDR2 reads FQGNSA. The CDR3 extends over 15 amino acids. Trimming left V 0 bases short and J 5 bases short, with 10 bases between. CDR3 DNA sequence: TGTGCCAGCAGCTTAGCCCTAGTGGGGACCGGGGAGCTGTTTTTT. It is translated as CASSLALVGTGELFF.

The chain links TRBV29-1 to TRBJ1-2; 9 bases map to TRBD1. Trimming took 4 bases from V and 6 from J; bases not matched to a gene: 3. The CDR3 contains 12 residues. From germline, CDR1 is SQVTM and CDR2 ANQGSEA. The CDR3 here is CSVAGTGNGYTF. The CDR3 nucleotides read TGCAGCGTTGCTGGGACAGGGAATGGCTACACCTTC.

This rearrangement joins TRBV7-2 to TRBJ2-5; D not resolved. This CDR3 is 12 amino acids long. The V gene's germline CDR1 is SGHTA and CDR2 FQGNSA. Trimming removed 5 bases from V and 5 bases from J, with 9 bases in between. The CDR3 sequence is CASSPYEETQYF. The CDR3 DNA reads TGTGCCAGCAGCCCGTATGAGGAGACCCAGTACTTC.

This clonotype was counted a few times. V gene TRBV10-3 combines with J gene TRBJ2-5; TRBD1 is a possible D gene (6 bases). This CDR3 has 13 residues. Between the trimmed V and J ends, which lost 5 bases and 3 bases, there was a span of 10 bases. CDR1 and CDR2 from the germline V gene are ENHRY and SYGVKD. This CDR3 reads CAISYREKETQYF. The CDR3 DNA reads as TGTGCCATCAGTTACAGGGAAAAAGAGACCCAGTACTTC.

This clonotype has only one observation. The chain joins TRBV19 to TRBJ2-2; D is possibly TRBD1 or TRBD2 (5 bases each). CDR3 length: 14 amino acids. Germline V gene data show CDR1 as LNHDA and CDR2 as SQIVND (reference sequence). V gave up 8 bases and J gave up 0 bases, with 10 bases separating them. The CDR3 coding sequence is TGTGCCAGTGGGGGAACCCCGAACACCGGGGAGCTGTTTTTT. This sequence encodes CASGGTPNTGELFF. The full variable domain, with the rest looked up from reference TRBV19 and TRBJ2-2, is DGGITQSPKYLFRKEGQNVTLSCEQNLNHDAMYWYRQDPGQGLRLIYYSQIVNDFQKGDIAEGYSVSREKKESFPLTVTSAQKNPTAFYLCASGGTPNTGELFFGEGSRLTVL.

As for this clonotype: One end of the junction varies from germline; a read error may be responsible. V usage is TRBV7-2 and J usage is TRBJ1-2; the D is unclear. CDR1 and CDR2 from the germline V gene are SGHTA and FQGNSA. This CDR3 region has 12 residues. CDR3 region: CAGSIRTSGYTF. For the CDR3, the DNA is TGTGCCGGCAGCATAAGGACGAGTGGCTACACCTTC. The complete variable domain, with remaining parts taken from reference TRBV7-2 and TRBJ1-2, reads GAGVSQSPSNKVTEKGKDVELRCDPISGHTALYWYRQSLGQGLEFLIYFQGNSAPDKSGLPSDRFSAERTGGSVSTLTIQRTQQEDSAVYLCAGSIRTSGYTFGSGTRLTVV.

Relative to its sample, this clonotype is medium-sized. The rearrangement joins TRBV5-1 to TRBJ2-3; tentatively, D is TRBD1 (6 bases). Germline CDR1 is SGHRS and CDR2 is YFSETQ. This CDR3 comprises 15 residues. The V and J ends lost 3 bases and 0 bases respectively, with 11 bases between them. The CDR3 sequence is CASSSGVLSTDTQYF. The DNA for the CDR3 is TGCGCCAGCAGCTCAGGGGTATTGAGCACAGATACGCAGTATTTT.